The 14 T cell receptor beta chains listed next were all sequenced from one sample in a study of T cell responses to AZD1222 COVID-19 vaccine. Sequenced by immunoSEQ multiplex PCR; TCRdb stores in-frame clones only, minus some. The sample records about 120,000 clones, 86% being singletons. The source was peripheral blood, collected on day 0 of AZD1222 vaccination. The receptor source for this set is an adult in good health.

The chain employs TRBV28 and TRBJ1-2; no clear D. Germline V gene data show CDR1 as MDHEN and CDR2 as SYDVKM. CDR3 length: 13 amino acids. The ends were cut back, 2 bases at V and 5 bases at J, with 9 bases in the middle. The CDR3 sequence: CASSLVGVYGYTF. DNA of the CDR3: TGTGCCAGCAGTTTAGTCGGGGTGTATGGCTACACCTTC.

The chain recombines TRBV14 with TRBJ1-5; D gene uncertain. Trimming pared 1 base from V and 6 bases from J, leaving 13 bases between. CDR1 is SGHDN, CDR2 FVKESK, per germline. This CDR3 has 15 residues. CDR3 bases: TGTGCCAGCAGCCAAGTCGGCGGGGAGATTCAGCCCCAGCATTTT. Its protein is CASSQVGGEIQPQHF.

DNA for the CDR3: TGCGCCAGCAGTAGGCCAGGGGAAGAGCAGTTCTTC. It encodes CASSRPGEEQFF. V usage is TRBV5-1 and J usage is TRBJ2-1; possible D gene TRBD1, 6 bases. Germline values: CDR1 SGHRS, CDR2 YFSETQ. This CDR3 has 12 residues. The V gene lost 5 bases and the J gene lost 10 bases, with 13 bases spanning the gap. Full variable domain (outside the CDR3, taken from reference TRBV5-1 and TRBJ2-1): KAGVTQTPRYLIKTRGQQVTLSCSPISGHRSVSWYQQTPGQGLQFLFEYFSETQRNKGNFPGRFSGRQFSNSRSEMNVSTLELGDSALYLCASSRPGEEQFFGPGTRLTVL.

DNA of the CDR3: TGTGCCTGGGGTACGGCCACCCAGTACTTC. It is translated as CAWGTATQYF. V is TRBV30 and J is TRBJ2-5, with D uncertain. The CDR3 has 10 amino acids. Germline CDR1 reads GTSNPN; CDR2 reads SVGIG (reference sequence). V shed 5 bases and J shed 8 bases, with 9 bases lying between them.

V usage is TRBV18 and J usage is TRBJ2-3; tentative D call: TRBD1 (6 bases). This CDR3 comprises 14 residues. Trimming removed 3 bases from V and 8 bases from J, with 15 bases in between. Germline V gene lookup returns CDR1 KGHSH and CDR2 LQKENI. Written as DNA, the CDR3 is TGTGCCAGCTCACCCAGGGGCGCGGCGGGTACGCAGTATTTT. Translated: CASSPRGAAGTQYF.

The chain employs TRBV5-6 and TRBJ2-5, with a weak D call TRBD2 (6 bases). Germline CDR1 SGHDT, CDR2 YYEEEE. The CDR3 has 13 residues. V lost 5 bases and J 9 bases, leaving 17 bases between the germline ends. Here the CDR3 reads CASRERGWGAQYF. CDR3 sequence (DNA): TGTGCCAGCAGAGAAAGGGGATGGGGGGCCCAGTACTTC.

The J gene is TRBJ2-3, the V gene TRBV10-2; no firm D call. Looked up from germline, CDR1 is WSHSY and CDR2 is SAAADI. V was trimmed by 7 bases and J by 5 bases, leaving 10 bases between them. This CDR3 has 12 amino acids. The CDR3 nucleotides are TGCGCCAGCACCCATGTAGGAGATACGCAGTATTTT. Encoded protein: CASTHVGDTQYF.

This chain links TRBV25-1 with TRBJ1-1; TRBD1 might be the D (6 bases). Germline-derived CDR1 and CDR2 are MGHDK and SYGVNS. V lost 3 bases, J lost 0 bases, and 11 bases lay in between. The CDR3 loop spans 15 amino acids. CDR3 sequence reads: CASSERTVMNTEAFF. The CDR3 bases are TGTGCCAGCAGTGAGCGGACAGTAATGAACACTGAAGCTTTCTTT.

V and J are TRBV10-2 and TRBJ2-7, with a tentative D call TRBD2 (5 bases). Trimming left V 6 bases short and J 0 bases short, with 6 bases between. This CDR3 region has 12 residues. CDR1 and CDR2 from the germline V gene are WSHSY and SAAADI. CDR3 sequence (DNA): TGCGCCAGCAGGGCGGGCTCCTACGAGCAGTACTTC. It codes for CASRAGSYEQYF.

The chain joins TRBV12-3 or TRBV12-4 to TRBJ2-1; D perhaps matches TRBD1 (7 bases). The length of the CDR3 is 13 residues. Trimming took 7 bases from V and 7 from J, leaving 14 bases between them. Written as DNA, the CDR3 is TGTGCCAGCACCCTGACAGGGAGGAATGAGCAGTTCTTC. Translating it yields CASTLTGRNEQFF.

The chain combines TRBV7-8 with TRBJ1-1; D is unclear. V was pared by 2 bases and J by 7 bases, with 14 bases between. The CDR3 runs 14 residues. The germline V gene has CDR1 SGHVS and CDR2 FQNEAQ. The CDR3 spells CASSLYPRRIEAFF. The CDR3 DNA sequence: TGTGCCAGCAGCTTATACCCACGGCGTATTGAAGCTTTCTTT.

J is TRBJ1-1 and V is TRBV18, with D tentatively TRBD1 (5 bases). Germline lookup yields CDR1 KGHSH and CDR2 LQKENI. V was cut by 3 bases and J by 2 bases, with 13 bases left in between. This CDR3 is 15 amino acids long. In nucleotides, the CDR3 is TGTGCCAGCTCACCCGAGGGACTCTCCAACACTGAAGCTTTCTTT. Its protein is CASSPEGLSNTEAFF.

The chain's CDR3 is CAWSRRDNQPQHF. The CDR3 DNA reads TGTGCCTGGAGTAGGAGGGACAATCAGCCCCAGCATTTT. V and J are TRBV30 and TRBJ1-5; D remains ambiguous. Deletions cut 2 bases from V and 3 bases from J, with 8 bases between. This CDR3 region has 13 residues. Germline CDR1 and CDR2: GTSNPN and SVGIG (reference sequence).

This sequence joins TRBV7-8 and TRBJ1-5; D gene ambiguous. The length of the CDR3 is 14 residues. V lost 9 bases, J lost 3 bases, and 15 bases lay in between. CDR1 is SGHVS, CDR2 FQNEAQ, per germline. The CDR3 sequence is CASSLGFDNQPQHF. The CDR3 coding sequence is TGTGCCAGTAGCCTGGGGTTTGACAATCAGCCCCAGCATTTT.